This note documents a single TCR beta chain sequence. The target antigen is unknown. For TCR beta, cDNA was produced by 5'RACE template switching with UMIs. After re-calling the 5' RACE reads, TCRdb lists one entry per CDR3 protein, DNA absent. This sample lists around 470,000 distinct CDR3 sequences; its ten largest clones have around 1.4%. Germline V gene data show CDR1 as SEHNR and CDR2 as FQNEAQ (reference sequence). This CDR3 region has 18 residues. The source of the sample is a study of T cells expressing NK-cell markers. Study background: In sorted CD3+CD56+NKG2C+, CD3+CD56+NKG2C- and CD3+CD56-NKG2C+ T cells, TCR beta repertoires were obtained. Sequencing covered eight donors, seven HCMV-seropositive and one seronegative. The study's findings and limits: Dominance of the CD3+CD56-NKG2C+ fraction by these clonotypes also held in several donors.

The J gene is TRBJ2-7, the V gene TRBV7-9; the TRBD2 assignment by TCRdb is unverifiable without DNA. What was sequenced was blood T cells: a sorted CD56 or NKG2C T cell subset, CD4+ or CD8+ T cells, or bulk PBMC T cells (not recorded which). The clonotype originates from a woman aged 45-65 years in good health. This CDR3 reads CASSLAIMTSGRAYEQYF.